This TCR beta chain is drawn from a study of beta chain features in type 1 diabetes. Broader study findings: Type 1 diabetes patients had moderately but significantly shorter TCRB CDR3s in all four CD4+ subsets. Patients' naive, central memory and Treg TCRB repertoires seemed closer to one another than those of healthy donors.

What was sequenced were expressed TCRB transcripts, since all of the isolated RNA had been reverse transcribed. It was found that naive, central memory and regulatory T cell samples averaged about 3.4 million reads. Produced via immunoSEQ multiplex PCR; TCRdb's table is partial and in-frame only. The profile shows hundreds of thousands of clones, more than 12% of them singletons. The ends were cut back, 0 bases at V and 3 bases at J, with 15 bases in the middle. CDR1 is SGHRS and CDR2 is YFSETQ in the germline V gene. The CDR3 is made up of 16 amino acids. This clone was seen a few times. No antigen is known for it. Heparinised blood was drawn once per donor, averaging roughly 120 mL.

The chain employs TRBV5-1 and TRBJ2-5; D remains ambiguous. Sample: naive CD4+ T cells from blood. The receptor comes from a man younger than 35 with type 1 diabetes. The CDR3 nucleotides read TGCGCCAGCAGCTTGGCTCCCGCACGGACCGAAGAGACCCAGTACTTC. Encoded protein: CASSLAPARTEETQYF.